Each of the 32 T cell receptor beta chains below was sequenced from the same sample in a study of regulatory T cells in long-lasting Graves disease (dated by TCRdb to the early 2020s). Interpreted using the paper, the time point label stands for: newly diagnosed GD, antithyroid drugs for less than 3 months. For both TCR sequencing and RNA sequencing, RNA was extracted from PBMCs in TRIzol. Libraries came from multiplex PCR. Sequencing instrument: Illumina HiSeq 4000. iRepertoire HTBI primers and Arm-PCR amplification of CDR3 regions were used to construct TCR beta libraries. Using fastp at Q25 and MiXCR, TCRdb reprocessed the public reads and kept productive beta chains. Identical CDR3 proteins give one entry, which carries the most common genes and DNA. This sample is represented by 400,000 to 550,000 distinct CDR3 sequences; about 16% of them were singletons. The top ten hold about a sixth of the sample.

These data are also associated with another study on T cells in Graves' hyperthyroidism and ophthalmopathy.

Sequences were derived from peripheral blood mononuclear cells (PBMCs), sampled at new diagnosis, from a patient treated with antithyroid drugs. The source is a woman in her 30s with Graves disease. Donor details come from another sample of the same person, matched by shared clones.

This clonotype appeared many times. The chain carries TRBV2 and TRBJ1-2; tentatively, D is TRBD1 (6 bases). V was trimmed by 4 bases and J by 6 bases, leaving 36 bases between them. CDR1 is SNHLY and CDR2 is FYNNEI in the germline V gene. The CDR3 loop spans 21 amino acids. Here the CDR3 DNA reads TGTGCCAGCAGTGCCACACTAACAGGGTTGGCCGTTAATAACCACCCCGATGGCTACACCTTC. Translated, it gives CASSATLTGLAVNNHPDGYTF. The complete variable domain, with remaining parts taken from reference TRBV2 and TRBJ1-2, reads EPEVTQTPSHQVTQMGQEVILRCVPISNHLYFYWYRQILGQKVEFLVSFYNNEISEKSEIFDDQFSVERPDGSNFTLKIRSTKLEDSAMYFCASSATLTGLAVNNHPDGYTFGSGTRLTVV.

This clonotype has at least ten counts. The chain employs TRBV13 and TRBJ2-1; D tentatively reads TRBD1 or TRBD2 (6 bases each). The germline V gene encodes CDR1 PRHDT and CDR2 FYEKMQ (reference sequence). The V end was cut by 5 bases, the J end by 0 bases, with 14 bases between. The CDR3 has 16 amino acids. CDR3 residues: CASSEGEVRSYNEQFF. In nucleotides, the CDR3 is TGTGCCAGCAGCGAGGGGGAGGTGCGCTCCTACAATGAGCAGTTCTTC.

The J gene is TRBJ2-1, the V gene TRBV4-1; possibly TRBD2 for D (5 bases). The V end lost 2 bases, the J end lost 8 bases, and 13 bases lay between the germline ends. CDR3 size: 14 residues. The germline V gene has CDR1 MGHRA and CDR2 YSYEKL. The CDR3 sequence is CASSQNGDAYEQFF. CDR3 DNA sequence: TGCGCCAGCAGCCAAAACGGGGATGCCTATGAGCAGTTCTTC.

Ten or more counts support this clonotype. Written as DNA, the CDR3 is TGTGCCAGCAGTGACGGGTATGAGCAGTTCTTC. Its protein product is CASSDGYEQFF. The J gene is TRBJ2-1, the V gene TRBV2; D is undetermined. Trimming removed 3 bases at V and 8 bases at J, with 5 bases between. Germline CDR1 is SNHLY and CDR2 is FYNNEI. This CDR3 comprises 11 residues.

The V gene is TRBV4-1, the J gene TRBJ1-4; D possibly corresponds to TRBD1 (5 bases). Deletions cut 0 bases from V and 6 bases from J, with 11 bases between. Germline lookup yields CDR1 MGHRA and CDR2 YSYEKL. The CDR3 runs to 15 residues. CDR3 sequence reads: CASSQEGHTDEKLFF. DNA for the CDR3: TGCGCCAGCAGCCAAGAAGGACACACGGATGAAAAACTGTTTTTT.

The chain couples TRBV5-1 to TRBJ2-1; the match to TRBD2 covers 8 bases. The junction had 17 bases not matched to a gene; V was cut back by 3 bases and J by 9 bases. This CDR3 comprises 17 residues. The V gene's germline CDR1 is SGHRS and CDR2 YFSETQ. DNA for the CDR3: TGCGCCAGCAGCTCCCGGGGTGGAGTAGCGGGAAGGGGTGAGCAGTTCTTC. Translation gives CASSSRGGVAGRGEQFF.

This clonotype was found many times. This sequence joins TRBV12-3 or TRBV12-4 and TRBJ2-7; D call uncertain. Trimming stripped 6 bases from V and 7 bases from J, with 13 bases between. The CDR3 sequence is 12 residues long. CDR3 bases: TGTGCCAGCAGCCTCCTTGGGTGGGAGCAGTACTTC. Translating it yields CASSLLGWEQYF.

This clonotype has at least ten counts. This chain uses TRBV20-1 with TRBJ2-3; weak D call: TRBD2 (6 bases). The CDR3 loop spans 17 amino acids. CDR1 DFQATT and CDR2 SNEGSKA come from the germline V gene (reference sequence). Trimming stripped 7 bases from V and 0 bases from J, with 23 bases between. The DNA for the CDR3 is TGCAGTGGCAGGCCCGGGAGAGAATTCCTAAGCACAGATACGCAGTATTTT. Translating gives CSGRPGREFLSTDTQYF.

The chain uses TRBV5-1 and TRBJ2-1; the match to TRBD2 covers 14 bases. Trimming cost V 3 bases and J 2 bases; bases outside gene matches: 16. Germline V gene data show CDR1 as SGHRS and CDR2 as YFSETQ. The CDR3 spans 21 residues. The CDR3 is CASSSVLYGTSGRWTYNEQFF. CDR3 DNA sequence: TGCGCCAGCAGCTCTGTCTTGTACGGGACTAGCGGGAGATGGACCTACAATGAGCAGTTCTTC.

Regarding this clonotype: This clone may be a read error of a much larger clone one base away. CDR3 protein: CSSSLEGRRTDTQYF. CDR3 bases: TGTTCCAGCAGTTTGGAGGGCCGACGCACAGATACGCAGTATTTT. The chain has TRBV28 and TRBJ2-3, with D perhaps matching TRBD2 (6 bases). This CDR3 contains 15 residues. CDR1 and CDR2 (germline): MDHEN, SYDVKM.

This clonotype was counted at least ten times. The chain recombines TRBV2 with TRBJ2-3; D not resolved. Trimming left V 5 bases short and J 0 bases short, with 6 bases between. The CDR3 spans 13 residues. Germline V CDR1 and CDR2: SNHLY, FYNNEI. The CDR3 loop reads CASSTVSTDTQYF. In DNA, the CDR3 is TGTGCCAGCAGTACGGTGAGCACAGATACGCAGTATTTT.

Points on this clonotype: A much larger clone is a single base away; this may be a read error. The CDR3 protein is CASSPGLAGGGQYF. DNA for the CDR3: TGCGCCAGCAGCCCGGGACTAGCGGGAGGAGGGCAGTACTTC. The chain combines TRBV5-1 with TRBJ2-7; 15 bases align to TRBD2. The length of the CDR3 is 14 residues. The junction had 5 bases not matched to a gene; V was cut back by 4 bases and J by 9 bases. The V gene's germline CDR1 is SGHRS and CDR2 YFSETQ.

This clonotype was picked up many times. The gene calls are TRBV28 and TRBJ1-2, with TRBD1 matching over 9 bases. This CDR3 is 14 amino acids long. Trimming cost V 4 bases and J 8 bases; bases outside gene matches: 8. Looked up from germline, CDR1 is MDHEN and CDR2 is SYDVKM. CDR3 sequence reads: CASSWNRGQGGYTF. In nucleotides, the CDR3 is TGTGCCAGCAGTTGGAACAGGGGGCAAGGGGGCTACACCTTC.

In its sample, this clonotype was seen many times. V usage is TRBV6-2 or TRBV6-3 and J usage is TRBJ2-4; 9 bases match TRBD1. The CDR3 is made up of 15 amino acids. J lost 0 bases, V lost 6 bases, and 3 bases had no gene match. Germline V gives CDR1 MNHEY, CDR2 SVGEGT. In DNA, the CDR3 is TGTGCCAGCAGACAACAGGGGGCAGCCAAAAACATTCAGTACTTC. The encoded protein is CASRQQGAAKNIQYF.

This clonotype was seen only a few times. The chain employs TRBV2 and TRBJ1-6; 7 nucleotides agree with TRBD1. CDR1 SNHLY and CDR2 FYNNEI come from the germline V gene. V gave up 3 bases and J gave up 10 bases; unmatched junction bases: 9. This CDR3 comprises 15 residues. Here the CDR3 reads CASSDIGTDRSPLHF. In DNA form, the CDR3 reads TGTGCCAGCAGTGATATCGGGACAGATCGCTCACCCCTCCACTTT. Full variable domain (rest looked up from reference TRBV2 and TRBJ1-6): EPEVTQTPSHQVTQMGQEVILRCVPISNHLYFYWYRQILGQKVEFLVSFYNNEISEKSEIFDDQFSVERPDGSNFTLKIRSTKLEDSAMYFCASSDIGTDRSPLHFGNGTRLTVT.

Concerning this clonotype itself: This could be a read error, since a much larger clone is one nucleotide away. The chain's CDR3 is CVSSRDRANTGELFF. Here the CDR3 DNA reads TGTGTCAGCAGCCGAGACAGGGCGAACACCGGGGAGCTGTTTTTT. The chain carries TRBV7-9 and TRBJ2-2; 7 bases agree with TRBD1. CDR3 length: 15 amino acids. The germline CDR1 and CDR2 sequences are SEHNR and FQNEAQ (reference sequence).

Many counts were recorded for this clonotype. The gene calls are TRBV6-2 or TRBV6-3 and TRBJ1-1; D is ambiguous. V was clipped by 7 bases and J by 6 bases, with 15 bases between them. This CDR3 is 13 amino acids long. Germline values: CDR1 MNHEY, CDR2 SVGEGT. The CDR3 spells CASTDSVSPEAFF. The DNA of the CDR3 is TGTGCCAGCACAGATTCAGTGAGCCCTGAAGCTTTCTTT.

There are many counts of this clonotype. The V and J genes are TRBV2 and TRBJ2-1, with 9 bases that match TRBD2. Germline loops: CDR1 SNHLY, CDR2 FYNNEI. J was trimmed by 2 bases and V by 0 bases; bases with no gene match: 5. The CDR3 covers 17 residues. Written as DNA, the CDR3 is TGTGCCAGCAGTGAAGCTGGCGGGAGGGCCACCTACAATGAGCAGTTCTTC. Its translation is CASSEAGGRATYNEQFF.

This clonotype was found many times. This sequence joins TRBV28 and TRBJ2-7; tentatively, D is TRBD1 (6 bases). CDR3 length: 15 amino acids. Trimming shortened V by 5 bases and J by 5 bases, and 19 bases separated the two germline ends. CDR1 is MDHEN and CDR2 is SYDVKM in the germline V gene. In DNA, the CDR3 is TGTGCCAGCAGTGAACAGGGATTGCAGCGTCACGAGCAGTACTTC. Protein product: CASSEQGLQRHEQYF.

The rearrangement links TRBV28 to TRBJ1-1; possible D gene TRBD1, 5 bases. The CDR3 loop spans 15 amino acids. V was clipped by 4 bases and J by 4 bases, with 16 bases between them. Looked up from germline, CDR1 is MDHEN and CDR2 is SYDVKM. The CDR3 protein is CASSSSGKPFTEAFF. CDR3 coding DNA: TGTGCCAGCAGTTCCTCAGGGAAACCCTTCACTGAAGCTTTCTTT.

This clonotype was counted at least ten times. In DNA, the CDR3 is TGTGCCAGCAGTTTCGGGGGTAGCGGGGTCTACGAGCAGTACTTC. Encoded protein: CASSFGGSGVYEQYF. The chain is built from TRBV7-2 and TRBJ2-7; TRBD2 aligns across 8 bases. From germline, CDR1 is SGHTA and CDR2 FQGNSA. The length of the CDR3 is 15 residues. Unmatched junction bases numbered 10, after V lost 6 bases and J lost 3 bases. Full variable domain (rest looked up from reference TRBV7-2 and TRBJ2-7): GAGVSQSPSNKVTEKGKDVELRCDPISGHTALYWYRQSLGQGLEFLIYFQGNSAPDKSGLPSDRFSAERTGGSVSTLTIQRTQQEDSAVYLCASSFGGSGVYEQYFGPGTRLTVT.

This clonotype appeared many times. V and J are TRBV10-3 and TRBJ1-1; D is unclear. From germline, CDR1 is ENHRY and CDR2 SYGVKD. The V gene lost 4 bases and the J gene lost 5 bases, with 5 bases spanning the gap. The CDR3 spans 11 residues. CDR3 bases: TGTGCCATCAGTGGCGCGACTGAAGCTTTCTTT. It is translated as CAISGATEAFF.

The chain links TRBV12-3 or TRBV12-4 to TRBJ2-1; D is unclear. The CDR3 sequence is 13 residues long. The V gene lost 8 bases and the J gene lost 1 base, with 9 bases spanning the gap. This chain's CDR3 is CASAVGSYNEQFF. The CDR3 DNA is TGTGCCAGCGCCGTTGGGTCCTACAATGAGCAGTTCTTC.

Many counts were recorded for this clonotype. The J gene is TRBJ2-1, the V gene TRBV11-2; 12 nucleotides agree with TRBD2. CDR1 SGHAT and CDR2 FQNNGV come from the germline V gene. J lost 4 bases, V lost 0 bases, and 7 bases had no gene match. The CDR3 spans 18 residues. DNA of the CDR3: TGTGCCAGCAGCTTAGAACTGAGGGGGACTAGCGGGTACAATGAGCAGTTCTTC. Translating gives CASSLELRGTSGYNEQFF.

V and J are TRBV6-1 and TRBJ1-5; D not certain. Germline V CDR1 and CDR2: MNHNS, SASEGT. The CDR3 is made up of 10 amino acids. The ends were cut back, 7 bases at V and 7 bases at J, with 5 bases in the middle. CDR3 DNA sequence: TGTGCCAGCAACCTACAGCCCCAGCATTTT. Amino acids: CASNLQPQHF.

This clonotype was counted at least ten times. V usage is TRBV12-3 or TRBV12-4 and J usage is TRBJ1-3; 7 bases are a match to TRBD1. This CDR3 region has 13 residues. Trimming at V came to 5 bases and at J to 4 bases, leaving 2 bases not matched to a gene. CDR3 residues: CASSTGVGNTIYF. In DNA form, the CDR3 reads TGTGCCAGCAGTACAGGGGTGGGAAACACCATATATTTT.

This clonotype was seen ten or more times. The V call is TRBV13, the J call TRBJ2-3, with TRBD2 identical over 13 bases. The germline V gene encodes CDR1 PRHDT and CDR2 FYEKMQ (reference sequence). There are 17 residues in the CDR3. Trimming cost V 1 base and J 6 bases; bases outside gene matches: 7. The CDR3 DNA is TGTGCCAGCAGCTTAGTTTCCGGACTAGCGGGAGTTGATACGCAGTATTTT. It yields the protein CASSLVSGLAGVDTQYF.

There are many counts of this clonotype. The chain joins TRBV9 to TRBJ2-1; 9 nucleotides line up with TRBD2. Germline loops: CDR1 SGDLS, CDR2 YYNGEE. The ends lost 1 base at V and 1 base at J; junction bases unmatched: 6. The CDR3 consists of 17 residues. CDR3 region: CASSVSSGSGSYNEQFF. The CDR3 DNA follows: TGTGCCAGCAGCGTAAGTAGCGGGAGTGGATCCTACAATGAGCAGTTCTTC.

Ten or more counts support this clonotype. The chain combines TRBV6-1 with TRBJ2-7, with TRBD2 matching over 16 bases. Germline V gene sequence: CDR1 MNHNS, CDR2 SASEGT. This CDR3 spans 15 amino acids. The V segment lost 8 bases and the J segment 5 bases; nucleotides outside the gene matches: 6. For the CDR3, the DNA is TGTGCCAGCGGGACTAGCGGGAGGGCCGTCGACGAGCAGTACTTC. Protein product: CASGTSGRAVDEQYF.

There are many counts of this clonotype. The genes are TRBV28 and TRBJ1-1; D perhaps matches TRBD1 (6 bases). CDR1 MDHEN and CDR2 SYDVKM come from the germline V gene. CDR3 length: 16 amino acids. V was shortened by 3 bases and J by 0 bases, with 14 bases between the two germline ends. CDR3 in amino acids: CASSFTRQVVNTEAFF. Written as DNA, the CDR3 is TGTGCCAGCAGTTTCACCCGACAGGTAGTGAACACTGAAGCTTTCTTT.

As concerns this clonotype: This may be a read error, as it is one base from a much larger clone. The chain recombines TRBV20-1 with TRBJ2-1, with 7 bases lining up with TRBD1. The CDR3 has 14 residues. CDR1 is DFQATT and CDR2 is SNEGSKA in the germline V gene (reference sequence). The CDR3 sequence: CSANAGTDYNGQFF. The CDR3 coding sequence is TGCAGTGCCAACGCCGGGACAGACTACAATGGGCAGTTCTTC.

The table lists this clonotype with a few counts. The chain uses TRBV6-1 and TRBJ2-3, with 8 nucleotides matching TRBD2. Germline-derived CDR1 and CDR2 are MNHNS and SASEGT. Trimming cost V 6 bases and J 1 base; bases outside gene matches: 3. The CDR3 extends over 14 amino acids. CDR3 nucleotide sequence: TGTGCCAGCAGCGGAGCGGGGGGCACAGATACGCAGTATTTT. Its translation: CASSGAGGTDTQYF.